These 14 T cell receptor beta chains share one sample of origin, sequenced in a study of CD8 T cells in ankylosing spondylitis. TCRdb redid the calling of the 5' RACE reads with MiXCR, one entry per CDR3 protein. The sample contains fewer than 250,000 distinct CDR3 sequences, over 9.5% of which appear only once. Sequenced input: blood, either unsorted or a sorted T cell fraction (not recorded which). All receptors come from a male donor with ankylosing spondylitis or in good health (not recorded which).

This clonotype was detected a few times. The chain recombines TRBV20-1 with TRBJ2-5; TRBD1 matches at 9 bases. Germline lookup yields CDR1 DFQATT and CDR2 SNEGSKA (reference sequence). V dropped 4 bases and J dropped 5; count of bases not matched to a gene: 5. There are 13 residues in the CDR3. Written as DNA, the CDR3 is TGCAGTGCTAAGACAGGGGGTGGGGAGACCCAGTACTTC. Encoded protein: CSAKTGGGETQYF.

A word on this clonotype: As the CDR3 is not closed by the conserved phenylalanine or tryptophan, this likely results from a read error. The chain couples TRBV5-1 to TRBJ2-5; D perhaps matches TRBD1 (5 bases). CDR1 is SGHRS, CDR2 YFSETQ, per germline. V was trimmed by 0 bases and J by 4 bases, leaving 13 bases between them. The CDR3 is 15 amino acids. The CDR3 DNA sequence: TGCGCCAGCAGCTTGGAAAGGGGCGTAGGAGAGACCCAGTACTCC. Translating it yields CASSLERGVGETQYS.

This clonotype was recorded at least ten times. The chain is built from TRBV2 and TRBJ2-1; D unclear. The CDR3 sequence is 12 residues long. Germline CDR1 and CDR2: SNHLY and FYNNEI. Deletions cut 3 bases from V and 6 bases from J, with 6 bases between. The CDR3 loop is CASSDWGNEQFF. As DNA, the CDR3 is TGTGCCAGCAGTGATTGGGGCAATGAGCAGTTCTTC.

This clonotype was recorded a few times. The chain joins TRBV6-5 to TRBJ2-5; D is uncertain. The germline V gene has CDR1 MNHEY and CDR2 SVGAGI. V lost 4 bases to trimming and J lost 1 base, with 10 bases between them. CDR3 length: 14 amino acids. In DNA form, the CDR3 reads TGTGCCAGCAGTTGGCGACGCACCCAAGAGACCCAGTACTTC. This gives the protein CASSWRRTQETQYF.

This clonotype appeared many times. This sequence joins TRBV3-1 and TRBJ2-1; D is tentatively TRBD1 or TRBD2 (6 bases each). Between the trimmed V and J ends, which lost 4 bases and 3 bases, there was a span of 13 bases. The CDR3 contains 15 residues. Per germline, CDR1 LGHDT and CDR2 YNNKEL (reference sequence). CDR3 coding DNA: TGTGCCAGCAGCCTGACCAAGGGGGGCTACAATGAGCAGTTCTTC. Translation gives CASSLTKGGYNEQFF.

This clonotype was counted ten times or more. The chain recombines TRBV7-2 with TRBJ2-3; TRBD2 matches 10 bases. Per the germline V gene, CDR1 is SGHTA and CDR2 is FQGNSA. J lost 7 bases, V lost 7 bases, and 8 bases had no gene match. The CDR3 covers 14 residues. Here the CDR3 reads CASNQRGGTNTQYF. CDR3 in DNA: TGTGCCAGCAACCAGCGGGGGGGCACGAATACGCAGTATTTT.

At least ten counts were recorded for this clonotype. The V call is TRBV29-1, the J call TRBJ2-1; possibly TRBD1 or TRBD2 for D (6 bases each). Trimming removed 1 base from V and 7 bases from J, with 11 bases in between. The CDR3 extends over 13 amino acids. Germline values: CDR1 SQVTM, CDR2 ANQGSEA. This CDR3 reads CSVEVGGGNEQFF. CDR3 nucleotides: TGCAGCGTTGAAGTGGGGGGCGGGAATGAGCAGTTCTTC.

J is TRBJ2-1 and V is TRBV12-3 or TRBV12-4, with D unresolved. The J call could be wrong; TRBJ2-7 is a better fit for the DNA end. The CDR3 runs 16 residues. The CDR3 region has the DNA TGTGCCAGCAGTTTAGGCTCTGGGGTAGGCAACAATGAGCAGTACTTC. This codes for CASSLGSGVGNNEQYF.

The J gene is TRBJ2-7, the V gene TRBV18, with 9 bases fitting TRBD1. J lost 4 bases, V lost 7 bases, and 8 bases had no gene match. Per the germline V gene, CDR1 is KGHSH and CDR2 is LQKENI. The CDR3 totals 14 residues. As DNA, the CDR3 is TGTGCCAGCTTCTCCTCGGACAGGGGTTACGAGCAGTACTTC. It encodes CASFSSDRGYEQYF.

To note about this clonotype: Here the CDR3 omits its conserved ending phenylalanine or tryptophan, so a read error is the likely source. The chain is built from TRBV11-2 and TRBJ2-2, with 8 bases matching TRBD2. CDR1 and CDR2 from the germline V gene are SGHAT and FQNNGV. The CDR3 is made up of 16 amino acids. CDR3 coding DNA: TGTGCCAGCAGCTCGAGCGGGGGCTCGAACACCGAGGAGCTGTTTTCT. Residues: CASSSSGGSNTEELFS.

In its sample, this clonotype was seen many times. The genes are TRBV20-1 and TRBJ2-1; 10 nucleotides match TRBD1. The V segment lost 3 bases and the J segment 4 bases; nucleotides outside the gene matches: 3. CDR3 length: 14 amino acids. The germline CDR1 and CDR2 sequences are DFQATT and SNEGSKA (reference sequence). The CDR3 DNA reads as TGCAGTGCTAGGGCGGGACAGGGGTACAATGAGCAGTTCTTC. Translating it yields CSARAGQGYNEQFF.

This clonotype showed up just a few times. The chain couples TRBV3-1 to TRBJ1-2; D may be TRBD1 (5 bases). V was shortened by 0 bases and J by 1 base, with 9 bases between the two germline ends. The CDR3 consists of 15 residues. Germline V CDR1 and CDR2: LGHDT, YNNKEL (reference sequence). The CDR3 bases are TGTGCCAGCAGCCAAGATGGGGGATTTAACTATGGCTACACCTTC. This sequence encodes CASSQDGGFNYGYTF.

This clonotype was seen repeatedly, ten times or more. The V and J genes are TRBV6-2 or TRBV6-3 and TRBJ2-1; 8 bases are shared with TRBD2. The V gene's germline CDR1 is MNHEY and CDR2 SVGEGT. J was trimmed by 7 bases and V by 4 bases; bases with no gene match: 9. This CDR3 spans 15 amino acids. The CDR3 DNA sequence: TGTGCCAGCAGTTTAGCCGGGGGGGCCCCTAATGAGCAGTTCTTC. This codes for CASSLAGGAPNEQFF.

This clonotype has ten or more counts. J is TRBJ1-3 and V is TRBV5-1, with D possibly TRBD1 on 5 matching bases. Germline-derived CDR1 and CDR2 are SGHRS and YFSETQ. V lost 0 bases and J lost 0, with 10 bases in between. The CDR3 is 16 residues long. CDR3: CASSLGQGSSGNTIYF. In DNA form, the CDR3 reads TGCGCCAGCAGCTTGGGGCAGGGCAGCTCTGGAAACACCATATATTTT.